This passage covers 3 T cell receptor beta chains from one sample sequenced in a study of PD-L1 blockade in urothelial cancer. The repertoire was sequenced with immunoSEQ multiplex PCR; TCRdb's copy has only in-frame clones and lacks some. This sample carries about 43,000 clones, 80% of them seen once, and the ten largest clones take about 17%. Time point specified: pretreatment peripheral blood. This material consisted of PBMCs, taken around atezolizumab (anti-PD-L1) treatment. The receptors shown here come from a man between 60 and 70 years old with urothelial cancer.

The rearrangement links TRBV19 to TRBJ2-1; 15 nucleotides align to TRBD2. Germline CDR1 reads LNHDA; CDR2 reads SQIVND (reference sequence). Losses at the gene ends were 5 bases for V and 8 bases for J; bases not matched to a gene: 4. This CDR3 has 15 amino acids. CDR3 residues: CASSGTSGGSDEQFF. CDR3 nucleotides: TGTGCCAGTAGTGGGACTAGCGGGGGGTCGGATGAGCAGTTCTTC.

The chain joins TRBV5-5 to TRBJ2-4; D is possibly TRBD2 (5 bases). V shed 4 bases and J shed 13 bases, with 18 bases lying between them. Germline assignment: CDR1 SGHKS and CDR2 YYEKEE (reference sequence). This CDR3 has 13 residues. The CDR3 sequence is CASSLTSDREQYF. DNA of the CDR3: TGTGCCAGCAGCCTGACCTCGGACCGGGAACAGTACTTC.

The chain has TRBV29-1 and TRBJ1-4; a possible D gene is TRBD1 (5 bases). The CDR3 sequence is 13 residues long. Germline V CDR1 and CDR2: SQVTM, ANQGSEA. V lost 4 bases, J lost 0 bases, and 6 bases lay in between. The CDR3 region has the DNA TGCAGCGTTGGGGGGGCAACTAATGAAAAACTGTTTTTT. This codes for CSVGGATNEKLFF.